Listed below are T cell receptor beta chains from one sample, sequenced in a study of PD-1 blockade in mismatch repair-deficient tumors. Assay: immunoSEQ multiplex PCR; the TCRdb copy retains only in-frame clones and omits some. The top ten hold about 6.3% of the sample, which has about 100,000 clones, 82% seen once. Sequenced material: peripheral blood, taken 30 to 36 weeks after starting pembrolizumab. The source is an adult with mismatch repair-deficient cancer. Both conserved end residues are part of each CDR3. A D gene is named only where the DNA matches it firmly.

j_call,v_call,d_call,cdr3_nt,cdr3_aa
TRBJ2-1,TRBV6-6,NA,TGTGCCAGCAGTTATATCCTCAGCTCCTACAATGAGCAGTTCTTC,CASSYILSSYNEQFF
TRBJ1-2,TRBV6-5,NA,TGTGCCAGCAGTGGACCCAGGAATGACTACACCTTC,CASSGPRNDYTF
TRBJ2-7,TRBV4-1,NA,TGCGCCAGCAGCCAAGGGAGCCGGGTCGAGCAGTACTTC,CASSQGSRVEQYF
TRBJ2-1,TRBV18,NA,TGTGCCAGCTCCCATGAGGGTCGAGCCCTCCACAATGAGCAGTTCTTC,CASSHEGRALHNEQFF
TRBJ2-5,TRBV29-1,TRBD2,TGCAGCGTTCAGACTAGCGGAGGCCAACAAGAGACCCAGTACTTC,CSVQTSGGQQETQYF
TRBJ2-7,TRBV4-2,TRBD2,TGTGCCAGCAGCCAAGATACTAGCGGGTACGAGCAGTACTTC,CASSQDTSGYEQYF
TRBJ2-1,TRBV5-1,TRBD2,TGCGCCAGCAGCTTGGGGTCTAGCGGGAGCTACAATGAGCAGTTCTTC,CASSLGSSGSYNEQFF
TRBJ2-1,TRBV2,TRBD2,TGTGCCAGCAAATCTCCCCTAGCGGGGTACAATGAGCAGTTCTTC,CASKSPLAGYNEQFF
TRBJ1-1,TRBV6-6,NA,TGTGCCAGCAGTTATACGGAGAACACTGAAGCTTTCTTT,CASSYTENTEAFF
TRBJ2-1,TRBV27,NA,TGTGCCAGCAGAAAAAATCGGGACGGAGCCCCCAATGAGCAGTTCTTC,CASRKNRDGAPNEQFF